The sequence of this T cell receptor beta chain was determined in a study of chemoradiotherapy in HPV16-positive cancers (dated by TCRdb to the early 2020s). A note on the overall study: Using functional T-cell assays on cells from a couple of HPV16-positive patients, the researchers defined candidate HPV-specific T-cell clones and common TCR motifs. TCR repertoires from 86 patients with HPV-related cancers were then used to track the candidate HPV-specific TCRs and motifs. The study set out to ask whether T-cell immunity against the HPV oncoproteins E6 and E7 changes over the course of chemoradiotherapy and whether that immunity affects survival. What the work shows at the level of the full study, not this receptor alone: Only a couple of HPV16-positive patients were used to derive the functional definition of HPV-specific T cells, and the survival association was reported for HPV16-positive patients. Among HPV16-positive patients, expansion of HPV-responsive T cells during chemoradiotherapy was associated with better recurrence-free survival. Expansion of candidate HPV-specific clones and E7-related TCR motifs was observed in the tumor microenvironment during treatment, whereas no such expansion was observed for non-HPV-specific T cells.

Library preparation used the immunoSEQ multiplex PCR assay. In TCRdb, the immuneACCESS table is reduced to in-frame sequences with V and J assigned. These tables do not hold every clone; where another copy was compared, an unresolved V gene accounts for under half, and the others remain unexplained. The sample has around 40,000 clones on record, more than 65% of them singletons. Clones ranked in the top ten supply about 4.9% of the sample. Compared with germline, V lacks 3 bases and J lacks 4 bases; bases without a gene match: 6. The germline V gene yields SGHDT for CDR1 and YYEEEE for CDR2. Reading from cysteine to phenylalanine, the CDR3 counts 14 amino acids. Of the read, only the CDR3 DNA is kept; its 42 bases are in frame from base 1. Repertoires were sampled repeatedly over the course of chemoradiotherapy, so clonal expansion could be followed in the tumor microenvironment. Comments on this clone: Its antigen remains unidentified. Per-base quality was not reported, and no clone a single base away is much larger than it.

This sequence originates from a human donor with HPV-associated anogenital cancer. The sequencing used blood, collected from a patient who underwent chemoradiotherapy. The chain is encoded by TRBV5-6 joined to TRBJ1-2, and TRBD1 aligns with 7 junction nucleotides. The CDR3 protein is CASSYQGDVYGYTF. Read as DNA, the sequence is TGTGCCAGCAGCTATCAGGGGGATGTCTATGGCTACACCTTC.